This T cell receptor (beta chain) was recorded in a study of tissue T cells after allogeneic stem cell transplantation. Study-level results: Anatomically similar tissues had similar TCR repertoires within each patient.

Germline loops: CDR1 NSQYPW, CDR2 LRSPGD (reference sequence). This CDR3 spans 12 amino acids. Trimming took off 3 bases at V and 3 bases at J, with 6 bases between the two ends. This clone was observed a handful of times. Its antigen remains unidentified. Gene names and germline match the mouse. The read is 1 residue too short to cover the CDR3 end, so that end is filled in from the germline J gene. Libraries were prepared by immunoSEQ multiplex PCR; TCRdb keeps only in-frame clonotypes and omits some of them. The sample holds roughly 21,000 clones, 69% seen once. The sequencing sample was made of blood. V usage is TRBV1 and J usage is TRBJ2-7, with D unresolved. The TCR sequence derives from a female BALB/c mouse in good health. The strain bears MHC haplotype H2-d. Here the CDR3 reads CTCSAPSYEQYF. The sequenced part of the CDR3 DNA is TGCACCTGCAGTGCGCCGAGCTATGAACAGTAC.